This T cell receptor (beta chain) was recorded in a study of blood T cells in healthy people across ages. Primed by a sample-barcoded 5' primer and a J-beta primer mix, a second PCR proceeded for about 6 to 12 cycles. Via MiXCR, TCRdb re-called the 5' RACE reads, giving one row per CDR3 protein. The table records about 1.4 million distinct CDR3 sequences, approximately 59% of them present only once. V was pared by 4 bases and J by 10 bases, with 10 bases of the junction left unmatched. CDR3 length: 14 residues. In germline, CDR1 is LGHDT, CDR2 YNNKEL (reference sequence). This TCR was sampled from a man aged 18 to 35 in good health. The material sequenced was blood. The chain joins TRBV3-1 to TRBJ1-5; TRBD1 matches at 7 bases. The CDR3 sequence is CASSLGRRGGPQHF. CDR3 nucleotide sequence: TGTGCCAGCAGCCTCGGACGCAGGGGGGGTCCCCAGCATTTT.